The TCR beta chain described here comes from a study of T-cell memory formation after mild COVID-19. The 5'RACE method, run with constant-segment primers, produced TCR alpha and TCR beta cDNA libraries (carrying sample barcodes and UMIs). TCRdb recomputed calls from the 5' RACE reads with MiXCR, one row per CDR3 protein. The sample has fewer than 600,000 distinct CDR3 sequences, roughly a fifth seen once; the top ten hold under 8.5%. The V and J ends lost 3 bases and 0 bases respectively, with 8 bases between them. This CDR3 is built from 13 residues. Germline V gene sequence: CDR1 DFQATT, CDR2 SNEGSKA (reference sequence).

This clonotype was sampled from an adult woman who had mild COVID-19 (a few samples of this study predate the infection). Cell type and time point are not known. The chain recombines TRBV20-1 with TRBJ1-1; D ambiguous. The material sequenced was PBMCs or a T cell subset sorted from them (not recorded which). CDR3 bases: TGCAGTGCTAGTGTAGGATTGAACACTGAAGCTTTCTTT. It yields the protein CSASVGLNTEAFF.